What follows is one T cell receptor beta chain and its context. This sample is drawn from a study of blood T cell repertoires in COVID-19. Study in general: Some COVID-19 samples were acute and others convalescent; all came from the United States, Italy and Spain.

Germline V gene lookup returns CDR1 SGHTA and CDR2 FQGNSA. The CDR3 has 12 residues. The V end was cut by 1 base, the J end by 10 bases, with 5 bases between. Assay: immunoSEQ multiplex PCR; the TCRdb copy retains only in-frame clones and omits some. This sample has fewer than 500,000 clones, with more than 75% found just once. Clinical histories supplied by participants themselves formed the basis of cohort assignment. Symptom resolution, clearance, or two negative PCRs marked the recovered donors of Cohort 3. The sequence was obtained from a man younger than 45 who had recovered from COVID-19. The sequenced sample consisted of PBMCs or T cells enriched from blood (not recorded which). J is TRBJ1-6 and V is TRBV7-2, with D unclear. The CDR3 region has the DNA TGTGCCAGCAGCTTAGGGGAGTCACCCCTCCACTTT. It translates to CASSLGESPLHF.